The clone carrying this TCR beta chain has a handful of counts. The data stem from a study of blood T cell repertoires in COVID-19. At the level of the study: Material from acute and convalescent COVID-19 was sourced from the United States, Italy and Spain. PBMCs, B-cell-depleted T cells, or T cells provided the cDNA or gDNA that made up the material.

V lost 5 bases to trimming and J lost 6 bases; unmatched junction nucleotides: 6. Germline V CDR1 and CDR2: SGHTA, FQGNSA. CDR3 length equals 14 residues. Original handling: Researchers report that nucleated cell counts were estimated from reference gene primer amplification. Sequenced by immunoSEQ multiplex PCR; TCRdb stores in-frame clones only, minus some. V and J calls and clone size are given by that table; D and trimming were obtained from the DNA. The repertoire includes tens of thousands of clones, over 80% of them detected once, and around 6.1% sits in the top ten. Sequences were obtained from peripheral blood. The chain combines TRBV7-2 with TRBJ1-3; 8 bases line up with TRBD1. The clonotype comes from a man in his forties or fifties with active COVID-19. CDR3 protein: CASSVTGAANTIYF. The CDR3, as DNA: TGTGCCAGCAGCGTGACAGGGGCGGCAAACACCATATATTTT.